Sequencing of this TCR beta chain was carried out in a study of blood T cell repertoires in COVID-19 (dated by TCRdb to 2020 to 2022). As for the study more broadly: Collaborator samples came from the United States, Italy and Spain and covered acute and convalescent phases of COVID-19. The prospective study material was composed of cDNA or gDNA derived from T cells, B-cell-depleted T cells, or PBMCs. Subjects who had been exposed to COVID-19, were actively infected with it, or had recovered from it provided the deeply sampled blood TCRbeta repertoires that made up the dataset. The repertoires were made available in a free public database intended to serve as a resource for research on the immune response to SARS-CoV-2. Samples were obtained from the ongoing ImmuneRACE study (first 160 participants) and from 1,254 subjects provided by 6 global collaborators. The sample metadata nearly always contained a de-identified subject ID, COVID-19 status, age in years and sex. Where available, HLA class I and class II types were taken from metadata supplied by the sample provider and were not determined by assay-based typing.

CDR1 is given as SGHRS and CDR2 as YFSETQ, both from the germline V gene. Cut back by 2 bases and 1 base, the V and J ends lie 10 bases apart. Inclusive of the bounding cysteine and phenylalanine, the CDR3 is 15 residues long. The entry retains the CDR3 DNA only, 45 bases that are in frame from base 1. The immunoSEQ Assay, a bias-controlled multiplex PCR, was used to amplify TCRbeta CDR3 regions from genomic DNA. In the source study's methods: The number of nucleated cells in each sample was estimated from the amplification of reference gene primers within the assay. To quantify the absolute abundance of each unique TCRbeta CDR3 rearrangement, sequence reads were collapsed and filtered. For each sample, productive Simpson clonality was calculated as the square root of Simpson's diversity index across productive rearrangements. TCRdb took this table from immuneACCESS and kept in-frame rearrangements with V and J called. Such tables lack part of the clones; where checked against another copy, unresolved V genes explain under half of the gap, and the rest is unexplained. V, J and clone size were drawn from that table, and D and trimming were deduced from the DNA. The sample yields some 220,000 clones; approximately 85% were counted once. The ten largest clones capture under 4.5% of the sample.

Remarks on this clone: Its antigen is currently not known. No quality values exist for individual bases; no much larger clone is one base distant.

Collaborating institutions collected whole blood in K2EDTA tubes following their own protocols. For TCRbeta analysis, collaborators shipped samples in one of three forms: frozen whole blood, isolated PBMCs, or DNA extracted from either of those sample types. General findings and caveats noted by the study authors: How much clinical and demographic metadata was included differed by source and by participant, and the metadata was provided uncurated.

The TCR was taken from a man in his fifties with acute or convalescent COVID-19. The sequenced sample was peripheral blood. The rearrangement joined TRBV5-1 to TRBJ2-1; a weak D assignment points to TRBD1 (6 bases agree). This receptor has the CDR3 CASSFWQGSYNEQFF. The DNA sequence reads TGCGCCAGCAGCTTTTGGCAGGGGTCCTACAATGAGCAGTTCTTC.